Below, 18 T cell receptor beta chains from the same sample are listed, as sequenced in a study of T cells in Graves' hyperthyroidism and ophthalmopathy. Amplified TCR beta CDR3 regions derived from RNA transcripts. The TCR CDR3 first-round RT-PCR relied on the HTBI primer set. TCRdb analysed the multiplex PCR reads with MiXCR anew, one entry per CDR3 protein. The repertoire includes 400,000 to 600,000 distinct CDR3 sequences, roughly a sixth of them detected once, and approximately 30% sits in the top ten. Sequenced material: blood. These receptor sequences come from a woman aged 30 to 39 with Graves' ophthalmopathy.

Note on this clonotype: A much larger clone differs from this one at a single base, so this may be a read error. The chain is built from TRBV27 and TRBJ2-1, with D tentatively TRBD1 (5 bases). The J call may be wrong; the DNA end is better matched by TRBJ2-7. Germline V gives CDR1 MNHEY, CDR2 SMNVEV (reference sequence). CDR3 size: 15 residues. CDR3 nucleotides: TGTGCCAGCAGTCAGGGTAGGGAATCCTACAATGAGCAGTACTTC. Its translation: CASSQGRESYNEQYF.

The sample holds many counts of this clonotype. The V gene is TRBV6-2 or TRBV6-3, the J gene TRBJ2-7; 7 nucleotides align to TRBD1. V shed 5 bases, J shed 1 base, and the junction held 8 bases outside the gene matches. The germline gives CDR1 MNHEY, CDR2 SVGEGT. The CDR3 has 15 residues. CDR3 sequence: CASSTRQGGSYEQYF. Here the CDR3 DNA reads TGTGCCAGCAGTACGCGACAGGGTGGGTCCTACGAGCAGTACTTC.

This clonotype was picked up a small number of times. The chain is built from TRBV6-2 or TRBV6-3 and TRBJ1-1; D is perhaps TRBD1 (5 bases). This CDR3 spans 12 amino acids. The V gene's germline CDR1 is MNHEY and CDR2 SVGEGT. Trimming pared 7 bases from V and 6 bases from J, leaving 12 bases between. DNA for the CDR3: TGTGCCAGCATCAGGGCTGGAGCTGAAGCTTTCTTT. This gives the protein CASIRAGAEAFF.

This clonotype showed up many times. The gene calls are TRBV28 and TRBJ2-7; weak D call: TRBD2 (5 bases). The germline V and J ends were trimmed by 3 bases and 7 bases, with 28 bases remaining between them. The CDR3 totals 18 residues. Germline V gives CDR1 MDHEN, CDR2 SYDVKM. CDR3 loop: CASSFRWFLAEPTGEQYF. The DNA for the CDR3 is TGTGCCAGCAGTTTCAGATGGTTTCTTGCGGAGCCCACGGGGGAGCAGTACTTC.

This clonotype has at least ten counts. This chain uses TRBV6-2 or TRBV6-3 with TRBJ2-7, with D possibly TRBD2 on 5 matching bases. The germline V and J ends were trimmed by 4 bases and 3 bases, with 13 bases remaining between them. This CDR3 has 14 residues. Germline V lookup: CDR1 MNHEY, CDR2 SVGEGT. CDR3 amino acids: CASSSPRGNYEQYF. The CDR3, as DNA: TGTGCCAGCAGTTCCCCCAGAGGGAACTACGAGCAGTACTTC.

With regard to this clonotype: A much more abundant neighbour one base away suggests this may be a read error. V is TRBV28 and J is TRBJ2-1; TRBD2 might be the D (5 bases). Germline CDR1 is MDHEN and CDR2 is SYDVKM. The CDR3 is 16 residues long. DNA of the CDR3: TGTGCCAGCAGTTTAGCGACTTTAGCGAATTACAATGAGCGGTTCTTC. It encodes CASSLATLANYNERFF.

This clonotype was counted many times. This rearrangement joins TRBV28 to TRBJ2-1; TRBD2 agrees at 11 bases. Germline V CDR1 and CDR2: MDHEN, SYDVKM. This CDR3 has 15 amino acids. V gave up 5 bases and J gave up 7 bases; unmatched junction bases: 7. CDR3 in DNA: TGTGCCAGCAGTGTAGCGGGAGGGGCAGCAAATGAGCAGTTCTTC. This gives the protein CASSVAGGAANEQFF.

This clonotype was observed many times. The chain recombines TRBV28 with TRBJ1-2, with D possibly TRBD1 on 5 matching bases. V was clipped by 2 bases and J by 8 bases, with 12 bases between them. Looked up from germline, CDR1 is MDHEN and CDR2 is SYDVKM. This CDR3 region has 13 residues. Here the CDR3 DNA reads TGTGCCAGCAGTTTAACCGGTGGGGCGGGCTACACCTTC. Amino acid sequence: CASSLTGGAGYTF.

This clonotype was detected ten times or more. The chain's CDR3 is CASSLKAGNTEAFF. The CDR3 DNA follows: TGTGCCAGCAGCTTAAAAGCGGGGAACACTGAAGCTTTCTTT. The chain carries TRBV7-2 and TRBJ1-1; D is unclear. V was shortened by 2 bases and J by 1 base, with 8 bases between the two germline ends. CDR1 SGHTA and CDR2 FQGNSA come from the germline V gene. The CDR3 totals 14 residues. Supplemented by reference TRBV7-2 and TRBJ1-1, the full variable domain reads GAGVSQSPSNKVTEKGKDVELRCDPISGHTALYWYRQSLGQGLEFLIYFQGNSAPDKSGLPSDRFSAERTGGSVSTLTIQRTQQEDSAVYLCASSLKAGNTEAFFGQGTRLTVV.

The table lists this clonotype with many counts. CDR3 sequence: CASSVLRGDGNEQYF. The CDR3 DNA is TGTGCCAGCAGCGTCCTAAGGGGGGATGGAAACGAGCAGTACTTC. The V and J genes are TRBV9 and TRBJ2-7; D is possibly TRBD1 or TRBD2 (6 bases each). Trimming took off 2 bases at V and 5 bases at J, with 17 bases between the two ends. CDR1 SGDLS and CDR2 YYNGEE come from the germline V gene. The CDR3 is 15 residues long.

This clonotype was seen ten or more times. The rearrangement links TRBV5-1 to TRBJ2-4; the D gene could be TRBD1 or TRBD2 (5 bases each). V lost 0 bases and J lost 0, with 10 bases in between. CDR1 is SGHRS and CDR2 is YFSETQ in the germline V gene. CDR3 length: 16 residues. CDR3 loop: CASSLDGTVAKNIQYF. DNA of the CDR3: TGCGCCAGCAGCTTGGATGGGACCGTAGCCAAAAACATTCAGTACTTC.

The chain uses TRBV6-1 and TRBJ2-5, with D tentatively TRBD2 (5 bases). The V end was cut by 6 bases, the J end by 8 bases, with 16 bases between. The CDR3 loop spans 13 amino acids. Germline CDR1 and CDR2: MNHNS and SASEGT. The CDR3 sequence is CASSRTGLSTQYF. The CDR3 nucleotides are TGTGCCAGCAGCCGGACGGGGTTGTCAACCCAGTACTTC.

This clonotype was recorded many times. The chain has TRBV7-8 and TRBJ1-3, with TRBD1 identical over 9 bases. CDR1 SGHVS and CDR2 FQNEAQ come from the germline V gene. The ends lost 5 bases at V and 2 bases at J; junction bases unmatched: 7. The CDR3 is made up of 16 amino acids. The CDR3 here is CASSVMGQGAGNTIYF. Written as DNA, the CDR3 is TGTGCCAGCAGCGTTATGGGACAGGGAGCTGGAAACACCATATATTTT. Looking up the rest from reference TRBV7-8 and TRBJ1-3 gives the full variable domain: GAGVSQSPRYKVAKRGQDVALRCDPISGHVSLFWYQQALGQGPEFLTYFQNEAQLDKSGLPSDRFFAERPEGSVSTLKIQRTQQEDSAVYLCASSVMGQGAGNTIYFGEGSWLTVV.

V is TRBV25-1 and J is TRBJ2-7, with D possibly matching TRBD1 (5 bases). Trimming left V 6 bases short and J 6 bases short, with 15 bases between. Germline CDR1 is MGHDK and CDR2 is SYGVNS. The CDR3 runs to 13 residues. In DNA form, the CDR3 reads TGTGCCAGCAGCTTGGGTTCTCAGGGCGAGCAGTACTTC. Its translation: CASSLGSQGEQYF.

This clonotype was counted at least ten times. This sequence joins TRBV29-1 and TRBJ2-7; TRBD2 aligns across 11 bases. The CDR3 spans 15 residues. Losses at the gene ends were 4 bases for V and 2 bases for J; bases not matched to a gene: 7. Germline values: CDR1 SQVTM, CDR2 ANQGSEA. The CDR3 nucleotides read TGCAGCGTTGGACTAGCGGGACAAGTCGCCTACGAGCAGTACTTC. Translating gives CSVGLAGQVAYEQYF.

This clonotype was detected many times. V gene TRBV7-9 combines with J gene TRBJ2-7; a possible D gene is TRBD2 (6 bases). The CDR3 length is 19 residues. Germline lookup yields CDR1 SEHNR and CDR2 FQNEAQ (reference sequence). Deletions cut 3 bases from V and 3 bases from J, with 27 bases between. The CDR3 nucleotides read TGTGCCAGCAGCTTGCTGCCTAGAGGGCGGCGGGACCGGTTCTACGAGCAGTACTTC. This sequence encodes CASSLLPRGRRDRFYEQYF.

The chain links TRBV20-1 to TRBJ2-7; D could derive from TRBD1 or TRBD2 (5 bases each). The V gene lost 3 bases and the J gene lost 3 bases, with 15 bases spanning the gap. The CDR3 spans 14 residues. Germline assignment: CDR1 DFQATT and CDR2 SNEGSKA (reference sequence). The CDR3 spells CSASPRGEGYEQYF. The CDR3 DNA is TGCAGTGCTAGTCCAAGGGGAGAAGGCTACGAGCAGTACTTC.

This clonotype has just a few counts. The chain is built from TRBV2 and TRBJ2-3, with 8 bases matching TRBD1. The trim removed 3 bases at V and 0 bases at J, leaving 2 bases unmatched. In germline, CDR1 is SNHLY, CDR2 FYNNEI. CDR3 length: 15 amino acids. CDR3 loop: CASSEGQASTDTQYF. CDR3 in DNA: TGTGCCAGCAGTGAGGGACAGGCTAGCACAGATACGCAGTATTTT.